This TCR beta chain was recorded in a study of T cells in Graves' hyperthyroidism and ophthalmopathy. Germline V CDR1 and CDR2: SGDLS, YYNGEE. V trimming: 4 bases; J trimming: 6 bases; junction bases outside the gene matches: 5. There are 14 residues in the CDR3. The source material, RNA transcripts, was used to amplify TCR beta CDR3 regions. Initially, a first-round RT-PCR of the TCR CDR3 employed the HTBI primer set. TCRdb re-called the multiplex PCR reads through MiXCR, storing one row per CDR3 protein. The table records 280,000 or so distinct CDR3 sequences, nearly 15% of them present only once. The rearrangement links TRBV9 to TRBJ2-1; 9 nucleotides match TRBD2. Sequencing input: blood. The origin of this receptor is a woman in her 50s with Graves' hyperthyroidism that later progressed to Graves' ophthalmopathy. In DNA form, the CDR3 reads TGTGCCAGCAGCCTTAGCGGGAGTGGCAATGAGCAGTTCTTC. Its protein is CASSLSGSGNEQFF.